Below are 28 T cell receptor beta chains sequenced from a single sample in a study of blood T cell repertoires in COVID-19. Profiling relied on immunoSEQ multiplex PCR, and the TCRdb table lists in-frame clones only, not all of them. The sample carries tens of thousands of clones, roughly 86% recorded once. Sequenced material: peripheral blood. These receptors came from a man in his forties or fifties with active or convalescent COVID-19.

This chain links TRBV5-4 with TRBJ2-2; possibly TRBD2 for D (7 bases). The CDR3 is made up of 20 amino acids. V was cut by 2 bases and J by 1 base, with 24 bases left in between. Per the germline V gene, CDR1 is SGHNT and CDR2 is YYREEE (reference sequence). Here the CDR3 reads CASSFRMGGPSPLNTGELFF. The CDR3 DNA reads TGTGCCAGCAGCTTTAGGATGGGGGGGCCGTCCCCATTGAACACCGGGGAGCTGTTTTTT. The complete variable domain, with remaining parts taken from reference TRBV5-4 and TRBJ2-2, reads ETGVTQSPTHLIKTRGQQVTLRCSSQSGHNTVSWYQQALGQGPQFIFQYYREEENGRGNFPPRFSGLQFPNYSSELNVNALELDDSALYLCASSFRMGGPSPLNTGELFFGEGSRLTVL.

To note about this clone: A read error may produce the germline difference seen at one junction end. Other DNA sequences in the same sample also yield this CDR3. Here the CDR3 reads CASSLGGTGELFF. CDR3 sequence (DNA): TGTGCCAGCAGCTTAGGAGGTACCGGGGAGCTGTTTTTT. V gene TRBV12-3 or TRBV12-4 combines with J gene TRBJ2-2, with D tentatively TRBD2 (5 bases). The CDR3 has 13 amino acids.

This clone occurred once. The genes are TRBV5-5 and TRBJ2-6; TRBD1 aligns across 8 bases. This CDR3 has 17 amino acids. The V and J ends lost 4 bases and 0 bases, in that order; junction bases with no gene match: 6. Per germline, CDR1 SGHKS and CDR2 YYEKEE (reference sequence). The DNA for the CDR3 is TGTGCCAGCAGCCAGAGACAGGGGAGCTCTGGGGCCAACGTCCTGACTTTC. Translating gives CASSQRQGSSGANVLTF.

The V call is TRBV6-5, the J call TRBJ1-1; TRBD1 is a possible D gene (5 bases). This CDR3 comprises 13 residues. Trimming removed 0 bases from V and 8 bases from J, with 10 bases in between. Germline V lookup: CDR1 MNHEY, CDR2 SVGAGI. CDR3 nucleotides: TGTGCCAGCAGTTACTCCTATAGACAGGAAGCTTTCTTT. The encoded protein is CASSYSYRQEAFF.

V is TRBV7-2 and J is TRBJ1-2, with 8 bases that match TRBD1. The CDR3 has 13 amino acids. V lost 1 base to trimming and J lost 5 bases; unmatched junction nucleotides: 0. In germline, CDR1 is SGHTA, CDR2 FQGNSA. The CDR3 DNA reads TGTGCCAGCAGCTTAGACAGGGGGTATGGCTACACCTTC. Encoded protein: CASSLDRGYGYTF.

Ten or more counts support this clone. The chain combines TRBV4-1 with TRBJ1-1; D remains ambiguous. Germline CDR1 reads MGHRA; CDR2 reads YSYEKL. The germline V and J ends were trimmed by 3 bases and 2 bases, with 13 bases remaining between them. The CDR3 has 15 amino acids. The chain's CDR3 is CASSHRGIFNTEAFF. For the CDR3, the DNA is TGCGCCAGCAGCCACCGCGGGATTTTTAACACTGAAGCTTTCTTT.

This chain's CDR3 is CASSVAWGTGMETQYF. The CDR3 coding sequence is TGTGCCAGCAGCGTAGCCTGGGGGACAGGGATGGAGACCCAGTACTTC. The rearrangement links TRBV9 to TRBJ2-5; 9 nucleotides agree with TRBD1. The CDR3 length is 16 residues. Germline V gene lookup returns CDR1 SGDLS and CDR2 YYNGEE. Trimming cost V 0 bases and J 5 bases; bases outside gene matches: 8.

V usage is TRBV5-1 and J usage is TRBJ2-3; 13 bases agree with TRBD2. The CDR3 totals 16 residues. V lost 5 bases to trimming and J lost 1 base; unmatched junction nucleotides: 4. From germline, CDR1 is SGHRS and CDR2 YFSETQ. CDR3 loop: CASRLGLAGGTDTQYF. The CDR3, as DNA: TGCGCCAGCAGACTAGGACTAGCGGGGGGCACAGATACGCAGTATTTT.

The chain is built from TRBV24-1 and TRBJ2-7; 7 nucleotides line up with TRBD1. Germline CDR1 is KGHDR and CDR2 is SFDVKD. The V gene end was trimmed by 4 bases and the J gene end by 4 bases; junction bases not matched to a gene: 6. The CDR3 covers 14 residues. CDR3 in amino acids: CATSEAGTAYEQYF. As DNA, the CDR3 is TGTGCCACCAGTGAAGCCGGGACAGCATACGAGCAGTACTTC.

The DNA for the CDR3 is TGTGCCAGTAGTTTGGGCGGGGGGGCGGCCAAAAACATTCAGTACTTC. Encoded protein: CASSLGGGAAKNIQYF. V usage is TRBV19 and J usage is TRBJ2-4, with 9 bases identical to TRBD2. This CDR3 spans 16 amino acids. J lost 1 base, V lost 5 bases, and 6 bases had no gene match. In germline, CDR1 is LNHDA, CDR2 SQIVND (reference sequence).

This clone was recorded a few times. The chain employs TRBV11-2 and TRBJ2-1, with D tentatively TRBD2 (6 bases). The germline gives CDR1 SGHAT, CDR2 FQNNGV. Trimming left V 5 bases short and J 4 bases short, with 15 bases between. This CDR3 spans 15 amino acids. The CDR3 DNA is TGTGCCAGCAGCGCTCTTGCGGGGTCATACAATGAGCAGTTCTTC. This sequence encodes CASSALAGSYNEQFF.

The CDR3 sequence is CASRSSGGNTGELFF. In nucleotides, the CDR3 is TGTGCCAGCAGATCTAGCGGAGGCAACACCGGGGAGCTGTTTTTT. The genes are TRBV3-1 (or the pseudogene TRBV3-2) and TRBJ2-2, with TRBD2 matching over 7 bases. The CDR3 loop spans 15 amino acids. Germline lookup yields CDR1 LGHDT and CDR2 YNNKEL (reference sequence). J was trimmed by 2 bases and V by 6 bases; bases with no gene match: 6.

The chain carries TRBV19 and TRBJ2-3; D might be TRBD1 (7 bases). Trimming left V 5 bases short and J 6 bases short, with 15 bases between. The CDR3 extends over 14 amino acids. Germline V gene data show CDR1 as LNHDA and CDR2 as SQIVND (reference sequence). CDR3: CASSPQGGSDTQYF. As DNA, the CDR3 is TGTGCCAGTAGTCCTCAGGGGGGATCGGATACGCAGTATTTT.

This chain uses TRBV3-1 (or the pseudogene TRBV3-2) with TRBJ1-4; 7 nucleotides match TRBD1. This CDR3 comprises 15 residues. Germline assignment: CDR1 LGHDT and CDR2 YNNKEL (reference sequence). The ends lost 8 bases at V and 3 bases at J; junction bases unmatched: 9. The DNA of the CDR3 is TGTGCCAGCGGGGAGAGGGGGCGCCCTAATGAAAAACTGTTTTTT. It specifies CASGERGRPNEKLFF.

V and J are TRBV7-2 and TRBJ2-3, with a tentative D call TRBD1 (6 bases). The V gene's germline CDR1 is SGHTA and CDR2 FQGNSA. This CDR3 spans 19 amino acids. V lost 1 base to trimming and J lost 8 bases, with 28 bases between them. The CDR3 DNA sequence: TGTGCCAGCAGCTTAGTTGCCACAGGGAAGGGGAATCAAGAGGCTACGCAGTATTTT. Translated: CASSLVATGKGNQEATQYF.

This chain joins TRBV2 and TRBJ1-2; the D gene is possibly TRBD1 (5 bases). Germline V gene lookup returns CDR1 SNHLY and CDR2 FYNNEI. The CDR3 is made up of 14 amino acids. V was cut by 7 bases and J by 8 bases, with 20 bases left in between. CDR3 nucleotide sequence: TGTGCCAGCACTCAAAGGGGAGGGGAGGAAGGCTACACCTTC. This encodes CASTQRGGEEGYTF.

This clone showed up just a few times. CDR3 protein: CASSIGPGTYEQYF. DNA of the CDR3: TGTGCCAGTAGTATCGGTCCAGGGACCTACGAGCAGTACTTC. J is TRBJ2-7 and V is TRBV19; D might be TRBD1 (5 bases). Germline-derived CDR1 and CDR2 are LNHDA and SQIVND (reference sequence). Trimming removed 3 bases from V and 2 bases from J, with 11 bases in between. This CDR3 has 14 residues.

This clone was observed a few times. The chain couples TRBV6-6 to TRBJ2-5; 7 bases fit TRBD2. CDR1 is MNHNY and CDR2 is SVGAGI in the germline V gene (reference sequence). This CDR3 is built from 16 residues. V was pared by 2 bases and J by 2 bases, with 8 bases of the junction left unmatched. The CDR3 is CASSYSKGGGQETQYF. The DNA for the CDR3 is TGTGCCAGCAGTTACAGTAAGGGCGGGGGACAAGAGACCCAGTACTTC.

The rearrangement uses TRBV28 and TRBJ2-5; 13 bases match TRBD2. Trimming removed 7 bases from V and 4 bases from J; junction bases left unmatched: 6. Germline-derived CDR1 and CDR2 are MDHEN and SYDVKM. This CDR3 has 15 residues. The CDR3 here is CASNPTSGGRETQYF. The CDR3 bases are TGTGCCAGCAACCCGACTAGCGGGGGGCGAGAGACCCAGTACTTC.

The DNA of the CDR3 is TGCAGCGCGAGCTTAATCACTAATGAAAAACTGTTTTTT. As protein: CSASLITNEKLFF. This chain connects TRBV29-1 to TRBJ1-4, with D hard to call. V was clipped by 7 bases and J by 2 bases, with 11 bases between them. The V gene's germline CDR1 is SQVTM and CDR2 ANQGSEA. CDR3 length: 13 residues. Together with reference TRBV29-1 and TRBJ1-4, the CDR3 gives the full variable domain: SAVISQKPSRDICQRGTSLTIQCQVDSQVTMMFWYRQQPGQSLTLIATANQGSEATYESGFVIDKFPISRPNLTFSTLTVSNMSPEDSSIYLCSASLITNEKLFFGSGTQLSVL.

V gene TRBV12-3 or TRBV12-4 combines with J gene TRBJ2-5, with 7 bases that match TRBD1. This CDR3 has 13 residues. V lost 4 bases to trimming and J lost 2 bases; unmatched junction nucleotides: 1. This CDR3 reads CASSYRGQETQYF. CDR3 DNA sequence: TGTGCCAGCAGTTACAGGGGACAAGAGACCCAGTACTTC.

This clone was observed at least ten times. The CDR3 region has the DNA TGTGCCATCAGTGAGTCGGGGGGATCTGGAAACACCATATATTTT. Protein product: CAISESGGSGNTIYF. V and J are TRBV10-3 and TRBJ1-3; weak D call: TRBD1 (5 bases). V lost 0 bases to trimming and J lost 1 base, with 7 bases between them. The germline V gene encodes CDR1 ENHRY and CDR2 SYGVKD. The CDR3 has 15 amino acids.

This chain uses TRBV28 with TRBJ1-4; maybe TRBD1 (5 bases). This CDR3 spans 16 amino acids. From germline, CDR1 is MDHEN and CDR2 SYDVKM. Trimming removed 4 bases from V and 5 bases from J, with 17 bases in between. The CDR3, as DNA: TGTGCCAGCAGTTCGCCCCCGAGGAGGGGCAATGAAAAACTGTTTTTT. Its translation is CASSSPPRRGNEKLFF.

The DNA for the CDR3 is TGTGCCAGCAGCCAAGGACAGGGGCCGTACGAGCAGTACTTC. As protein: CASSQGQGPYEQYF. The chain links TRBV3-1 (or the pseudogene TRBV3-2) to TRBJ2-7, with TRBD1 matching 8 bases. The germline V gene has CDR1 LGHDT and CDR2 YNNKEL (reference sequence). After removal of 1 base from V and 4 bases from J, the junction contained 3 bases not matched to a gene. The CDR3 spans 14 residues.

This chain connects TRBV5-1 to TRBJ1-1, with D hard to call. In germline, CDR1 is SGHRS, CDR2 YFSETQ. The CDR3 loop spans 13 amino acids. V was pared by 2 bases and J by 3 bases, with 8 bases between. The CDR3 bases are TGCGCCAGCAGCTTAGTGGAGGACACTGAAGCTTTCTTT. Its translation is CASSLVEDTEAFF.

The J gene is TRBJ1-5, the V gene TRBV30; a weak D match, TRBD1 (5 bases). Between the trimmed V and J ends, which lost 0 bases and 0 bases, there was a span of 6 bases. The CDR3 length is 14 residues. CDR1 and CDR2 (germline): GTSNPN, SVGIG (reference sequence). The chain's CDR3 is CAWSVGHSNQPQHF. The CDR3 bases are TGTGCCTGGAGTGTGGGGCATAGCAATCAGCCCCAGCATTTT.

Details on this clone: This likely came from a read error, as a far larger clone is one base away. This chain connects TRBV7-6 to TRBJ2-3, with TRBD2 matching over 9 bases. The CDR3 loop spans 15 amino acids. Germline lookup yields CDR1 SGHVS and CDR2 FNYEAQ. For the CDR3, the DNA is TGTGCCAGCTGCTTAGCGGGCGGGGGGGGAGATACGCAGTATTTT. Translating it yields CASCLAGGGGDTQYF.

The chain links TRBV29-1 to TRBJ2-7, with 9 bases identical to TRBD1. The junction had 10 bases not matched to a gene; V was cut back by 6 bases and J by 7 bases. Germline V gene lookup returns CDR1 SQVTM and CDR2 ANQGSEA. This CDR3 has 13 residues. The CDR3: CSVGQGGGREQYF. The CDR3 DNA follows: TGCAGCGTGGGACAGGGAGGAGGTAGGGAGCAGTACTTC.